This T cell receptor (beta chain) emerged from a study of CD8+ T cells in alopecia areata. Sample treatment: oral pan-JAK inhibitor, 5-10 mg twice daily. Extracted RNA was reverse transcribed, and the resulting cDNA served as sequencing template. Using immunoSEQ multiplex PCR, the repertoire was profiled, and TCRdb retains in-frame clones only, with some absent. The table includes roughly 210,000 clones, around two fifths detected once. Points from the study as a whole: On tofacitinib, scalp clonality and expanded CD8+ clones among top 100 fell significantly.

As for this clone: The antigen remains unidentified.

This CDR3 comprises 16 residues. Per germline, CDR1 MGHRA and CDR2 YSYEKL. Trimming took 4 bases from V and 1 from J; bases not matched to a gene: 7. The chain recombines TRBV4-1 with TRBJ1-5; the match to TRBD1 covers 7 bases. This receptor was taken from a human donor with alopecia areata. Sequencing used CD4+ T cells sorted from blood, obtained at approximately week 36, from a patient treated with tofacitinib. CDR3 loop: CASSPVGTASNQPQHF. The CDR3 bases are TGCGCCAGCAGCCCTGTTGGGACAGCAAGCAATCAGCCCCAGCATTTT.